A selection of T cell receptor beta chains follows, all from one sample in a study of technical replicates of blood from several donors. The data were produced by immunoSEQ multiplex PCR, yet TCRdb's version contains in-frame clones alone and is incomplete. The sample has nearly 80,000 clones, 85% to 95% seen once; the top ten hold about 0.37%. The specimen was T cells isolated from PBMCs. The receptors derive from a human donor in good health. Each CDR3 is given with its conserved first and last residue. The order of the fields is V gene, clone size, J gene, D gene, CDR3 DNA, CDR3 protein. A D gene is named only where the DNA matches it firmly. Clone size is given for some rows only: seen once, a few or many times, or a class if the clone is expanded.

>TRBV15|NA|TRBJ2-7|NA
TGTGCCACCAGCAGAGATGAGGATGAGCAGTACTTC
CATSRDEDEQYF
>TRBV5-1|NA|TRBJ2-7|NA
TGCGCCAGCAGCTTGGGACAAGGCCACTACGAGCAGTACTTC
CASSLGQGHYEQYF
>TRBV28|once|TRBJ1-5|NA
TGTGCCAGCAGTTCACAGGGTTGGCAGCCCCAGCATTTT
CASSSQGWQPQHF
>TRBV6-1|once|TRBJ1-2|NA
TGTGCCAGCAGTGACAGGGGCTATGGCTACACCTTC
CASSDRGYGYTF
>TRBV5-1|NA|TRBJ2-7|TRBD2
TGCGCCAGCAGCCCTAGACTAGCGGTGGACTACGAGCAGTACTTC
CASSPRLAVDYEQYF
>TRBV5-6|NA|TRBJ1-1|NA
TGTGCCAGCAGCTTGTATTTGAACACTGAAGCTTTCTTT
CASSLYLNTEAFF
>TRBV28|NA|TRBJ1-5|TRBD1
TGTGCCAGCAGCAAACAGGGGAGGCATAGCAATCAGCCCCAGCATTTT
CASSKQGRHSNQPQHF
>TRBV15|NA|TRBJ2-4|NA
TGTGCCACCAGCAGAGAGGAAGGGGGGGGAGCCAAAAACATTCAGTACTTC
CATSREEGGGAKNIQYF
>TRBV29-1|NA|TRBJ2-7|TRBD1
TGCAGCGTTGGGGGGACAGGGAAGAACTACGAGCAGTACTTC
CSVGGTGKNYEQYF
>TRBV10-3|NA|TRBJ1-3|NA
TGTGCCATCAGGACAGAGGTTGGAAACACCATATATTTT
CAIRTEVGNTIYF
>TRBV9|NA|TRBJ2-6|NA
TGTGCCAGCAGCGTAGTGCCAGTCGCTGATTCTGGGGCCAACGTCCTGACTTTC
CASSVVPVADSGANVLTF
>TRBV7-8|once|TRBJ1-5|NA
TGTGCCAGCAGCTTAGGGGGGGGGCAGAGCAATCAGCCCCAGCATTTT
CASSLGGGQSNQPQHF
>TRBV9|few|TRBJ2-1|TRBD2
TGTGCCAGCAGCGGGGGTACTAGCGGGAACGTTGGTGAGCAGTTCTTC
CASSGGTSGNVGEQFF
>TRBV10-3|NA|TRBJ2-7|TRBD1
TGTGCCACTAAAGCCGGGACAGCCTCCTACGAGCAGTACTTC
CATKAGTASYEQYF
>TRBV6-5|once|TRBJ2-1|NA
TGTGCCAGCAGCCAAGATCAGGGATCACACAATGAGCAGTTCTTC
CASSQDQGSHNEQFF
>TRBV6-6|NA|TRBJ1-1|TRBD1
TGTGCCAGCAGATCAGGACAGGGTAGTGCTGAAGCTTTCTTT
CASRSGQGSAEAFF
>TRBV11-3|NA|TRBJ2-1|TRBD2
TGTGCCAGCAGCTTAGGCCCACCTAGCGGGAGGGCCCAAGATGAGCAGTTCTTC
CASSLGPPSGRAQDEQFF
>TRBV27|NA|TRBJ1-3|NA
TGTGCCAGCAGTTTTCGGGGGGGCTTAGGCGGAAACACCATATATTTT
CASSFRGGLGGNTIYF
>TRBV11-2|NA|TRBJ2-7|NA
TGTGCCAGCAGCTTGGCGGGATTCTACGAGCAGTACTTC
CASSLAGFYEQYF
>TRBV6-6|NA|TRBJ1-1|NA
TGTGCCAGCACCGCCGGCAGGGCTGAAGCTTTCTTT
CASTAGRAEAFF
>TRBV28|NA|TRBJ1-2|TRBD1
TGTGCCAGCGGGGACAGAAACTATGGCTACACCTTC
CASGDRNYGYTF
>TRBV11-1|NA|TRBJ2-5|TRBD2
TGTGCCAGCAGCTTAGGGATCGTAAGTGCGGGAGTCGACCAAGAGACCCAGTACTTC
CASSLGIVSAGVDQETQYF
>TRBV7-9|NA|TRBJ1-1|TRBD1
TGTGCCAGCAGCCGACAGGGAGAGAGCACTGAAGCTTTCTTT
CASSRQGESTEAFF
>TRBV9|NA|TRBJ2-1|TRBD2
TGTGCCAGCAGCCCGGGGAGGGGCGGGAGGTATTACAATGAGCAGTTCTTC
CASSPGRGGRYYNEQFF
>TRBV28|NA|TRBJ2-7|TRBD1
TGTGCCAGCAGACGGGACAGAAACTACGAGCAGTACTTC
CASRRDRNYEQYF
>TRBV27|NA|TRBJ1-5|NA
TGTGCCAGCAGTTTAAGCCGCTATAGCAATCAGCCCCAGCATTTT
CASSLSRYSNQPQHF
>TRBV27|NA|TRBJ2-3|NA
TGTGCCAGCAGTTCCTCGTCGGGGGAATTCACAGATACGCAGTATTTT
CASSSSSGEFTDTQYF
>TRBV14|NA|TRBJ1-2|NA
TGTGCCAGCAGCCAAGTGGGGCCCTATGGCTACACCTTC
CASSQVGPYGYTF
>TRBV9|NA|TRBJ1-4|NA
TGTGCCAGCAGCGTACGTCCTTGGGAGAAGCTGTTTTTT
CASSVRPWEKLFF
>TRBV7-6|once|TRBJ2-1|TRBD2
TGTGCCAGCAGCTTCCCCGTGGGTAGCGCGGGGGAGAAGTCCTACAATGAGCAGTTCTTC
CASSFPVGSAGEKSYNEQFF
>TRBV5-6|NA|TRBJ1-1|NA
TGTGCCAGCAGCTTGGAGTACGGGAACACTGAAGCTTTCTTT
CASSLEYGNTEAFF
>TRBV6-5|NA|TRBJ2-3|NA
TGTGCCAGCAGTTACCCGGAGGGATTGTCGCAGTATTTT
CASSYPEGLSQYF
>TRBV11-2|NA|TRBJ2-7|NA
TGTGCCAGCAGCTTAGACGGACACGACTACGAGCAGTACTTC
CASSLDGHDYEQYF
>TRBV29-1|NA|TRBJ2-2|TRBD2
TGCAGCGTTCATAGCGGGAAAGTTGGTACCGGGGAGCTGTTTTTT
CSVHSGKVGTGELFF
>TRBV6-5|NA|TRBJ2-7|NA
TGTGCCAGCAGTTATACTCGCGGGCTAGGCAGGAACGAGCAGTACTTC
CASSYTRGLGRNEQYF
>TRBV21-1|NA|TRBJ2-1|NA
TGTGCCAGCAGCAAAAAACCGGGGACAGGGTACAATGAGCAGTTCTTC
CASSKKPGTGYNEQFF
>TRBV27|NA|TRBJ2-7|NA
TGTGCCTCGCAGGCAGGCCAGACCTACGAGCAGTACTTC
CASQAGQTYEQYF
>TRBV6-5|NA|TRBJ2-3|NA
TGTGCCAGCAGTTACTCGTCTCCTAGCACAGATACGCAGTATTTT
CASSYSSPSTDTQYF
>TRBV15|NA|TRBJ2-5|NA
TGTGCCACCAGCAGGGCAAAAGAGACCCAGTACTTC
CATSRAKETQYF
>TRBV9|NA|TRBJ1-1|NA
TGTGCCAGCAGCGTAGCAGGTTTCGAGAACACTGAAGCTTTCTTT
CASSVAGFENTEAFF
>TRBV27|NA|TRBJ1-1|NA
TGTGCCAGCAGTTTATCGGGGGGGGGCCGGACTGAAGCTTTCTTT
CASSLSGGGRTEAFF
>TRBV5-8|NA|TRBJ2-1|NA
TGTGCCAGCAGCTTCAATGGGCGTAATGAGCAGTTCTTC
CASSFNGRNEQFF
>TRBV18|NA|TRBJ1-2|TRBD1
TGTGCCAGCTCACCTTTTCTAGGACAGGGTCCGGGCTACACCTTC
CASSPFLGQGPGYTF
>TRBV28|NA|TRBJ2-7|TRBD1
TGTGCCAGCAGGGTGACAGGGGGGTACGAGCAGTACTTC
CASRVTGGYEQYF
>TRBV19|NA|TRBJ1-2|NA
TGTGCCAGTACCTGGGGGCGCTATGGCTACACCTTC
CASTWGRYGYTF
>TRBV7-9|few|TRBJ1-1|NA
TGTGCCAGCAGCTCGATCAGGGGCACTGAAGCTTTCTTT
CASSSIRGTEAFF
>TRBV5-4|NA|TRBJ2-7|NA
TGTGCCAGCAGCTTGGTGGCACACAAACCCCCCTACGAGCAGTACTTC
CASSLVAHKPPYEQYF
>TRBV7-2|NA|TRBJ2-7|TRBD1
TGTGCCAGCAGCTTAGCACAAGGTTTAGGGGGCTTCAACGAGCAGTACTTC
CASSLAQGLGGFNEQYF
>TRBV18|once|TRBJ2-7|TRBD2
TGTGCCAGCTCACCACCGAACTCGGTAGCGGGAGGGCCTGGAGAGCAGTACTTC
CASSPPNSVAGGPGEQYF
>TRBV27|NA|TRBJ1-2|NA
TGTGCCAGCAGTTTTCGAAGACTGGGTTCCTATGGCTACACCTTC
CASSFRRLGSYGYTF
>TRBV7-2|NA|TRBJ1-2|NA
TGTGCCAGCAGCCTCTTGTCGGGACTTCGGTATGGCTACACCTTC
CASSLLSGLRYGYTF
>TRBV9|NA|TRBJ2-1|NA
TGTGCCAGCAGCGACCATAGGCGGGGAGCTATGGATGAGCAGTTCTTC
CASSDHRRGAMDEQFF
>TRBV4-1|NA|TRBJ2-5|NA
TGCGCCAGCAGCCAAGGTCCGGGGAGCCCAGAGAGGGGGGAGACCCAGTACTTC
CASSQGPGSPERGETQYF
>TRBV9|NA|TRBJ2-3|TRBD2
TGTGCCAGCAGCGTAGGGAGCGGGACGAGCACAGATACGCAGTATTTT
CASSVGSGTSTDTQYF
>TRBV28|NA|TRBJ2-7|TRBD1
TGTGCCAGCAGTTACTCAGGGACAGGGGGCTACGAGCAGTACTTC
CASSYSGTGGYEQYF
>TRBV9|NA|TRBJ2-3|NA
TGTGCCAGCAGCGTAGCTGCAGGACAAGATACGCAGTATTTT
CASSVAAGQDTQYF
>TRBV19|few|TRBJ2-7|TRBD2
TGTGCCAGTAGTATCCTAGCGGGAGGGCACGAGCAGTACTTC
CASSILAGGHEQYF
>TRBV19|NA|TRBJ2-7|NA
TGTGCCAGTAGAGGGGGTATCTACGAGCAGTACTTC
CASRGGIYEQYF
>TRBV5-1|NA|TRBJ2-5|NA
TGCGCCAGCAGCTTGGGGGGAGGAGAGACCCAGTACTTC
CASSLGGGETQYF
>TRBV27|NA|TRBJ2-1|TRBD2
TGTGCCAGCAGGTTGACTAGCCAAAGGGTCTACAATGAGCAGTTCTTC
CASRLTSQRVYNEQFF